Listed below are T cell receptor beta chains from one sample, sequenced in a study of Ad26.COV2.S vaccination and SARS-CoV-2 variants. Clones were read by immunoSEQ multiplex PCR, and TCRdb kept only the in-frame ones, dropping some. Among 350,000 to 450,000 clones listed, around 92% were seen once. The specimen was peripheral blood, collected after recovery from COVID-19. These receptors came from a human donor who had recovered from COVID-19. CDR3s include the opening cysteine and the closing phenylalanine or tryptophan. The D gene is left open where the match is weak. A clone size is listed for some rows: how often the clone was seen (once, few, many), or a class if it is expanded.

V,D,J,size,DNA,CDR3
TRBV6-5,NA,TRBJ2-2,NA,TGTGCCAGCAAAAGAGGTGTATCCGGGGAGCTGTTTTTT,CASKRGVSGELFF
TRBV6-5,NA,TRBJ2-7,NA,TGTGCCAGCAGTAGCAACGGTGGGTACGAGCAGTACTTC,CASSSNGGYEQYF
TRBV7-2,NA,TRBJ1-3,many,TGTGCCAGCAGCTTAGTGGCCAGTGTCTCTGGAAACACCATATATTTT,CASSLVASVSGNTIYF
TRBV9,NA,TRBJ1-5,NA,TGTGCCAGCAGCGTAAGTGGCAATCAGCCCCAGCATTTT,CASSVSGNQPQHF
TRBV11-2,TRBD1,TRBJ1-5,NA,TGTGCCAGCAGTTCAGCCTCGGGGACAGGGTTGCGCAATCAGCCCCAGCATTTT,CASSSASGTGLRNQPQHF
TRBV27,TRBD1,TRBJ2-7,NA,TGTGCCAGCAGTTTCGTTAGAGGACAGGGGGCCCAAAACTACGAGCAGTACTTC,CASSFVRGQGAQNYEQYF
TRBV7-9,TRBD1,TRBJ1-1,NA,TGTGCCAGCAGCTTAGGGGACAGGGGCACTGAAGCTTTCTTT,CASSLGDRGTEAFF
TRBV15,TRBD2,TRBJ2-7,NA,TGTGCCACCAGCAGACTAGCGGTTTCCTACGAGCAGTACTTC,CATSRLAVSYEQYF
TRBV9,TRBD1,TRBJ2-5,NA,TGTGCCAGCAGCGCAACCTCGACAGGGGGCTTGGAGACCCAGTACTTC,CASSATSTGGLETQYF
TRBV6-5,TRBD1,TRBJ1-6,NA,TGTGCCAGCAAAAAACAGGGGTGGAATTCACCCCTCCACTTT,CASKKQGWNSPLHF
TRBV6-5,NA,TRBJ2-7,NA,TGTGCCAGCTGTCGGGACGCCGTCTCCTACGAGCAGTACTTC,CASCRDAVSYEQYF